This T cell receptor beta chain appears in the sequencing data of a study of somatic reversion in DOCK8 deficiency (TCRdb year 2020). Describing the broader study: The study compared the T cell receptor beta repertoires of three groups: DOCK8-deficient patients, DOCK8-revertant patients and healthy volunteers. The DOCK8-deficient patients included in the study had been described in earlier reports. The ways in which somatic reversion of pathogenic DOCK8 variants alters lymphocyte differentiation and function in DOCK8 deficiency were investigated. The research as a whole found: The source material for each sample, whole blood versus PBMCs, was not specified per sample in the methods.

The library was obtained by multiplex PCR. TRB libraries were made by one-step amplicon PCR using EuroClonality-NGS primers on 100 ng genomic DNA. Sequencing of the TRB amplicons was done on Illumina MiSeq instruments using 2 x 250 bp version 2 chemistry. As for how the authors treated the data: IMGT/HighV-QUEST was used for primary TRB sequence analysis and V(D)J annotation. VDJtools was used to assess repertoire diversity and composition after nonfunctional clones were removed and samples were downsampled for comparisons between samples. Starting from the raw public reads, TCRdb applied fastp trimming at Q25, assembled clones with MiXCR and retained in-frame beta chains. Each CDR3 protein gets just one entry, which takes the most common genes and DNA from the rows behind it. None of the V and J calls come from the authors' own analysis; TCRdb made them. For this sample there are several thousand distinct CDR3 sequences; 24% appear just once. The ten largest clonotypes hold 8.5% to 10% of the sample.

Healthy control blood was obtained from volunteer donors provided by blood services in Australia and France. Genomic DNA for TCR repertoire analysis was extracted from either whole blood samples or PBMCs. The table lists this clonotype with a few counts. The specificity of this receptor is unknown. The sample holds no much larger clone one base away, and base qualities are not on file. Between the V and J ends, shortened by 2 bases and 8 bases respectively, the junction contains 12 bases. The cysteine opens and the phenylalanine closes a CDR3 of 13 amino acids. The CDR3 DNA has 39 bases and is translated from base 1. CDR1 and CDR2 are read off the germline V gene (reference sequence) as LGHDT and YNNKEL.

Material for sequencing was peripheral blood. This TCR was recovered from a human donor in good health. The V and J genes are TRBV3-1 and TRBJ1-2; no D gene can be assigned with confidence. The DNA sequence follows: TGTGCCAGCAGCCAATCAGGAGGTGACGGCTACACCTTC. It translates as CASSQSGGDGYTF.